This T cell receptor beta chain was sequenced in a study of naive and memory T cell subsets (dated by TCRdb to the late 2010s). Regarding the study in general: An open-source, UMI-based TCR alpha and beta sequencing pipeline was applied to sorted naive and memory peripheral blood T cell subsets. Complete agreement was observed between the functional CMV T cell responses and the IgG serology results. RNA was DNase-treated and reverse transcribed with TCR constant-region primers, mostly using SuperScript III. What the work shows at the level of the full study, not this receptor alone: The repertoire findings for the naive and memory subsets could not be validated against a ground truth, as none was available. In both CD4 and CD8 cells, a rise in Gini index and a fall in Shannon and inverse Simpson diversity were observed from naive through CM, EM and EMRA. Following error correction, more than 90% of naive TCR sequences occurred only once, which made naive abundance distributions much steeper than those of memory subsets. A few larger clonotypes were found in naive repertoires, especially CD8, and these larger clonotypes were possibly memory cells re-expressing CD45RA. Single alpha or beta chain sequences, rather than paired alpha/beta receptors, were used to define clonotypes. The abundance of TCRs followed a power law with an exponent that differed between naive and memory subsets yet stayed consistent across the three individuals. RNA-based TCR counts may be affected by expression changes linked to T cell activation and differentiation.

Between the V and J ends, shortened by 10 bases and 0 bases respectively, the junction contains 15 bases. Spanning cysteine to phenylalanine, the CDR3 consists of 15 amino acids. The kept DNA is CDR3 alone, 45 bases in frame from the first base. The germline V gene yields MNHNS for CDR1 and SASEGT for CDR2. The library was built by means of UMI-ligation and nested PCR. To cover both TRBC1 and TRBC2, the beta constant-region primer consisted of an equimolar mix of two oligonucleotides. Four rounds of PCR were used to amplify ligated cDNA, with nested alpha and beta constant-region primers being used together with the SP2 primer. A single-stranded oligonucleotide carrying the SP2 primer and a 12-nucleotide UMI was ligated to the 3' end of the cDNA by T4 RNA ligase 1. The ligation reaction was kept at 16 degrees C for about 19-24 hours. PCR2 was typically performed as a SYBR Green qPCR and was stopped at a predetermined threshold so that over-amplification was prevented. Every purification after the first one was done using Agencourt AMPure XP magnetic beads. Library amounts were measured by Qubit and library quality was assessed on a TapeStation, where the main peak was expected at around 650 bp. Pooled libraries were sequenced on an Illumina MiSeq using v2 2x251 paired-end kits, and typically roughly 0.95-2.1 million reads were obtained per sample. Libraries were pooled at about 3.7 nM per sample, and roughly 5-7.5% PhiX was added to improve cluster recognition. The original pipeline was this. Decombinator assigned V and J genes to Demultiplexor-processed FASTQ reads by tag matching, allowing a single base-pair mismatch. UMIs were used by Collapsinator to correct both sequencing errors and frequency errors arising from PCR heterogeneity. TCRs were translated and CDR3s were extracted from the conserved cysteine to the FGXG phenylalanine by CDR3Translator, with non-productive sequences being flagged. Gini, Shannon entropy and inverse Simpson indices were calculated on repertoires that had been subsampled to equal numbers of UMI-defined TCRs. Within the linear range, a power law was fitted by maximum likelihood to the distributions of clonotype abundance. When run on a single naive CD8 sample, MIGEC and the pipeline yielded similar UMI counts, similar unique TCR numbers and similar clonal distributions. In one analysis, naive TCRs also found in any memory subset of the same donor were removed from the naive repertoire. A set of 7,322 CMV-associated CDR3 sequences, compiled from VDJdb and a published dataset, was used to search the repertoires. The public reads were run again by TCRdb, first through fastp at Q25 and then through MiXCR, and only productive beta chains were kept. Rows with one shared CDR3 protein collapse into an entry with the most common genes and DNA. These V and J calls are TCRdb output, not the study's own analysis. Within this sample are about 99,000 distinct CDR3 sequences, with more than 14% of them counted one time only. The ten biggest clones cover around 2.7% of the sample.

From the second PCR step on, the TCR alpha and beta chain libraries were amplified in separate reactions. Donor CMV status was determined by IFNgamma production from CD4+ T cells after overnight stimulation of fresh PBMCs with CMV viral lysate. Using Miltenyi beads, CD4 T cells were first positively selected, and CD8 T cells were then positively selected from the CD4-negative fraction. Cells were stained for CD3, CD4, CD8, CD45RA, CD27 and a live/dead dye and were sorted on a BD Aria II into four subsets based on CD45RA and CD27. Blood came from three healthy volunteers, each fractionated into CD4 and CD8 T cells and then into four differentiation subsets. Roughly 120 ml of peripheral blood was collected from each donor, and PBMC were isolated from the blood using Ficoll-Paque PLUS density-gradient centrifugation. Sorted cells were lysed in RLT buffer, after which RNA was extracted using a Qiagen RNeasy kit and stored at -80 degrees C.

This clonotype was counted many times. This clone's antigen is unknown. Base qualities are missing; no much larger clone stands one base away. The sample taken for sequencing was naive CD8+ T cells from blood. The cell subset or site label, read with the paper, signifies: naive T cells, CD45RA high CD27+. The chain is assembled from TRBV6-1 and TRBJ1-4; a confident D gene designation cannot be given. This clonotype originated in a human donor in good health. The CDR3 region has the sequence CAIPTDAATNEKLFF. The nucleotide sequence reads TGTGCCATCCCCACAGACGCCGCAACTAATGAAAAACTGTTTTTT.